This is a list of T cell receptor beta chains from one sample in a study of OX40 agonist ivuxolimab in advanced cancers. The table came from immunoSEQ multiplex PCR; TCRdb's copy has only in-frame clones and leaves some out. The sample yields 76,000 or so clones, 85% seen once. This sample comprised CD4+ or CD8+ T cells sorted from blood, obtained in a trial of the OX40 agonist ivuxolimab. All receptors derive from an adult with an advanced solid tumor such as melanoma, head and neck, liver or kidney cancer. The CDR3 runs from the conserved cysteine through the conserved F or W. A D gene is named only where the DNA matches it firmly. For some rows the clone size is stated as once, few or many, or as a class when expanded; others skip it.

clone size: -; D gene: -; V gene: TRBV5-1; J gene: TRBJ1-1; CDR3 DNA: TGCGCCAGCAAATTCCGGACAGCCTCGAACACTGAAGCTTTCTTT; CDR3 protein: CASKFRTASNTEAFF
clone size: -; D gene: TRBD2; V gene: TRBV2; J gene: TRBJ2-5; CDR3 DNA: TGTGCCAGCAGTGAACCGTCGATAGCGGGGCAAGAGACCCAGTACTTC; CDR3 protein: CASSEPSIAGQETQYF
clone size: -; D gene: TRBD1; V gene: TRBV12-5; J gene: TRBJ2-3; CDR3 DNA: TGTGCTAGTGGTTTGGTACCAATGAGGGGGCGAGGGGAGTCAGATACGCAGTATTTT; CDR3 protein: CASGLVPMRGRGESDTQYF
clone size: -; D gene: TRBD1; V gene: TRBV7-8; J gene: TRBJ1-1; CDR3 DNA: TGTGCCAGCAGCTTTCGAGCACACCAACAGGGGAGAAACACTGAAGCTTTCTTT; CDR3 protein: CASSFRAHQQGRNTEAFF
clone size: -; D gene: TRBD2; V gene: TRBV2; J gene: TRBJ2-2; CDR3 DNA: TGTGCCAGCAGTGAGACTAGCGGGGGGATCACCGGGGAGCTGTTTTTT; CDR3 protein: CASSETSGGITGELFF
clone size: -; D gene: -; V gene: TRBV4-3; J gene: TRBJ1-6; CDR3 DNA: TGCGCCAGCAGCCAAGATGGGTATCAGGAACCCCTCCACTTT; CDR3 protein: CASSQDGYQEPLHF
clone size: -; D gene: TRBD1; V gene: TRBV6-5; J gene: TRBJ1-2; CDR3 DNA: TGTGCCAGCAGTTACGCGACGACAGGGGGTGACTATGGCTACACCTTC; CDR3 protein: CASSYATTGGDYGYTF
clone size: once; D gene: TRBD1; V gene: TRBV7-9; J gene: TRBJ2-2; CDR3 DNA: TGTGCCAGCAGCTTAGGGGACAGGGGCAACACCGGGGAGCTGTTTTTT; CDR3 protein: CASSLGDRGNTGELFF
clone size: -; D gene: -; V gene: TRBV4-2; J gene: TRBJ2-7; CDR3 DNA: TGTGCCAGCAGCCAACAACCCAGGGATGCCTACGAGCAGTACTTC; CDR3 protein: CASSQQPRDAYEQYF
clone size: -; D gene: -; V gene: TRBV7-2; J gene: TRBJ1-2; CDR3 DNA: TGTGCCAGCAGCCCCAGGGTCGATGGCTACACCTTC; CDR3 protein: CASSPRVDGYTF
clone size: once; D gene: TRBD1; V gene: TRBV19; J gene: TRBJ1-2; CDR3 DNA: TGTGCCAGTACCATCAGCGGGGAGACAGGGGGCGGCTACACCTTC; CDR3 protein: CASTISGETGGGYTF
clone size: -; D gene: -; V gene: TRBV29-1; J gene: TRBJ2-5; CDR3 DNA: TGCAGCGTTGATACGATAGAGACCCAGTACTTC; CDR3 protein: CSVDTIETQYF
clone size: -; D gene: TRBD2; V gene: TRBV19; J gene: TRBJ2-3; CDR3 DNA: TGTGCCAGTAAGGAGCGGGGGGGTGCCGCAGATACGCAGTATTTT; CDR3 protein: CASKERGGAADTQYF
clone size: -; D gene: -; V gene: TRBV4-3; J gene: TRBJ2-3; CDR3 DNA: TGCGCCAGCAGCCAAGGACTCCAGGGCACAGATACGCAGTATTTT; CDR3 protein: CASSQGLQGTDTQYF
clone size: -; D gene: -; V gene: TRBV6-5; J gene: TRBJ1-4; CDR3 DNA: TGTGCCAGCAGAAAAGAGCGGCGGGAAAAACTGTTTTTT; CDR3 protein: CASRKERREKLFF
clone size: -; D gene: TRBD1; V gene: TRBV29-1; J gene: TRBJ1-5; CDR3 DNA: TGCAGCGTTGGACAGGGAGGCGGCAATCAGCCCCAGCATTTT; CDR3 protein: CSVGQGGGNQPQHF
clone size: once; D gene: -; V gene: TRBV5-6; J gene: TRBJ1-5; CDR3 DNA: TGTGCCAGCAGCTTGGGTAATGGGTTCAATCAGCCCCAGCATTTT; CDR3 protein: CASSLGNGFNQPQHF
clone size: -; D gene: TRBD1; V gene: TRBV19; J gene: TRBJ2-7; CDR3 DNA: TGTGCCAGTAACCAACCGGGACAGGGTAATGAGCAGTACTTC; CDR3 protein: CASNQPGQGNEQYF
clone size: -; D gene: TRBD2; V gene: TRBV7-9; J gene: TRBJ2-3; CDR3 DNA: TGTGCCAGCAGAACTAGCGGGGGGACCGGGCAGTATTTT; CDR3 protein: CASRTSGGTGQYF
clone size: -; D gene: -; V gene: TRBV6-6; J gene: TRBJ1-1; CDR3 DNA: TGTGCCAGCAGTTACCTGTCAGGGCGAGACACTGAAGCTTTCTTT; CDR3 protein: CASSYLSGRDTEAFF
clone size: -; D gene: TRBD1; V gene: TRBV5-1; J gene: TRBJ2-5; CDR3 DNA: TGCGCCAGCAGCCGGGACAGGGTCCAAGAGACCCAGTACTTC; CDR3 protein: CASSRDRVQETQYF
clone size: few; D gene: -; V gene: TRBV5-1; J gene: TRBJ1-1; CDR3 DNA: TGCGCCAGCAGAATAGAGATGAACACTGAAGCTTTCTTT; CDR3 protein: CASRIEMNTEAFF
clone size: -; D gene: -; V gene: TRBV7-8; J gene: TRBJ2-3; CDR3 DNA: TGTGCCAGCAGCGCGACCTTAGGGGGGGATACGCAGTATTTT; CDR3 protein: CASSATLGGDTQYF
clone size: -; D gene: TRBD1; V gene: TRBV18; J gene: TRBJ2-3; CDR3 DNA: TGTGCCAGCTCACGTACAGGGGGGAGCACAGATACGCAGTATTTT; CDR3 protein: CASSRTGGSTDTQYF
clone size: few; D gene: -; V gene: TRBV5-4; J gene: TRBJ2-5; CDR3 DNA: TGTGCCAGCAGCCTCAGGGACCAAGAGACCCAGTACTTC; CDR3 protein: CASSLRDQETQYF
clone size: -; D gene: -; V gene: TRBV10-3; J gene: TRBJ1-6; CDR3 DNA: TGTGCCATCAGTGGGGGGACCGAAAATTCACCCCTCCACTTT; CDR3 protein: CAISGGTENSPLHF
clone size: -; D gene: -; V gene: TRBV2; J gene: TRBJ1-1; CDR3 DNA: TGTGCCAGCAACGACCGGCCCAGGAACACTGAAGCTTTCTTT; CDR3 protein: CASNDRPRNTEAFF
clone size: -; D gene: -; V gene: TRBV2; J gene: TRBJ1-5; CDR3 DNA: TGTGCCAGCAGGGCGGTAGATCAGCCCCAGCATTTT; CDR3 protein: CASRAVDQPQHF
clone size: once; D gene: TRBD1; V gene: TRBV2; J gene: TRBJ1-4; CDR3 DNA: TGTGCCAGCACCGGACAGGGGGCCGAAAAACTGTTTTTT; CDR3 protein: CASTGQGAEKLFF
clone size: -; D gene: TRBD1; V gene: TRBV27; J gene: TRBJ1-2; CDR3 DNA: TGTGCCAGCAGGGTAGGACAGGGCTATGGCTACACCTTC; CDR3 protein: CASRVGQGYGYTF
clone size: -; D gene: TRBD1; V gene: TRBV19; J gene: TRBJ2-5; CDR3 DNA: TGTGCCAGTAGTATATCAGGGGGCCAAGAGACCCAGTACTTC; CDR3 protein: CASSISGGQETQYF
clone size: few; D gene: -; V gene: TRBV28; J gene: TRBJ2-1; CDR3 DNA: TGTGCCAGCAGTCCAAACGGAGGGGGCTTATACAATGAGCAGTTCTTC; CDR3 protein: CASSPNGGGLYNEQFF
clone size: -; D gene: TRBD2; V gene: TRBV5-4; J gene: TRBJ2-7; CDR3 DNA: TGTGCCAGCAGCCTCGGGGGGGACTCCTACGAGCAGTACTTC; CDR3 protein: CASSLGGDSYEQYF
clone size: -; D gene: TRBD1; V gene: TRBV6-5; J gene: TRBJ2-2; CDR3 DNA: TGTGCCAGCAGTTTGGACAGGGTTTGGGCCGGGGAGCTGTTTTTT; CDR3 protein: CASSLDRVWAGELFF
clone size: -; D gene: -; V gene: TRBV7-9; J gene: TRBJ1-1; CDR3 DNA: TGTGCCAGCAGCTTAGCGGGGAGGAGAGTGACTGAAGCTTTCTTT; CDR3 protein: CASSLAGRRVTEAFF
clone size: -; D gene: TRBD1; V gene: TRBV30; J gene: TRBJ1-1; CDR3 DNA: TGTGCCTGGAGCGGACAGGGGGCGAACACTGAAGCTTTCTTT; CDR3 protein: CAWSGQGANTEAFF
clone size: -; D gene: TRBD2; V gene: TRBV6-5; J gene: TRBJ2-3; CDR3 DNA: TGTGCCAGCAGCTACGGACTAGCGGTAGATACGCAGTATTTT; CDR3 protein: CASSYGLAVDTQYF
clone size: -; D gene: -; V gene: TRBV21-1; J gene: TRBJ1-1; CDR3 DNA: TGTGCCAGCAGCAGTTGGGGACAGACGAGGAACACTGAAGCTTTCTTT; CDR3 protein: CASSSWGQTRNTEAFF
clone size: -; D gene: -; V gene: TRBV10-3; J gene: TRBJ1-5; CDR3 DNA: TGTGCCATCAGTGAGCACTTTGGGACGGCGACCAATCAGCCCCAGCATTTT; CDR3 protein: CAISEHFGTATNQPQHF
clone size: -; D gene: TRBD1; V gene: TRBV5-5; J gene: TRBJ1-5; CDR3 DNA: TGTGCCAGCAGCTTCCGGGACAGCACGCGCAATCAGCCCCAGCATTTT; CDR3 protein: CASSFRDSTRNQPQHF
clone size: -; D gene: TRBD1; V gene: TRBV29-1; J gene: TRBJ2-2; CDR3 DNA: TGCAGCGGGCGACAGGGTAGCACCGGGGAGCTGTTTTTT; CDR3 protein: CSGRQGSTGELFF
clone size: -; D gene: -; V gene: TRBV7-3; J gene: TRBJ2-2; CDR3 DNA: TGTGCCAGCAGCTTATTTGGGGGGACAAGCACCGGGGAGCTGTTTTTT; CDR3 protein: CASSLFGGTSTGELFF
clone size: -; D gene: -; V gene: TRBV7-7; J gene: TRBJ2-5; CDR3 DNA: TGTGCCAGCAGCTTAGACAGTAGGGAGACCCAGTACTTC; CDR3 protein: CASSLDSRETQYF
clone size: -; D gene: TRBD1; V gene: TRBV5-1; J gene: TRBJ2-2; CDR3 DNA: TGCGCCAGCAGCCAAAGGACAGGGGGAGGCGGGGAGCTGTTTTTT; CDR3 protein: CASSQRTGGGGELFF
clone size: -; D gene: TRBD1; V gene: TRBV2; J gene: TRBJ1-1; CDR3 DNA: TGTGCCAGCAGGGGACAGGGGAACACTGAAGCTTTCTTT; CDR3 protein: CASRGQGNTEAFF
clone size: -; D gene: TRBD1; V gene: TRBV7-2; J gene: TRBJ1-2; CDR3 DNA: TGTGCCAGCAGCACCCAACGAGGGACAGGGGACTACTTTGGTGGCTACACCTTC; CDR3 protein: CASSTQRGTGDYFGGYTF
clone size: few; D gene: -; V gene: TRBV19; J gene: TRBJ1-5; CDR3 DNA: TGTGCCAGTAGTTATGGCAGGGCTGGCCAGCCCCAGCATTTT; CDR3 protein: CASSYGRAGQPQHF
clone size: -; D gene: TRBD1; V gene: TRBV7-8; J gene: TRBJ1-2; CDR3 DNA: TGTGCCAGCACCCCGGGACAGGGGAAGTTTGGCTACACCTTC; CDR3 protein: CASTPGQGKFGYTF
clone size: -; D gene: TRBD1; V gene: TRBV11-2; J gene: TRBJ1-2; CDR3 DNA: TGTGCCAGCAGCTTAGGCCCAGGGGGCGAATATGGCTACACCTTC; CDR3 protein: CASSLGPGGEYGYTF
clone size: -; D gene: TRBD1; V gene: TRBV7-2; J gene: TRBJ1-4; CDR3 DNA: TGTGCCAGCAGCTTAGCGCCGGACAGGGGGCGTGAAAAACTGTTTTTT; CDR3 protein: CASSLAPDRGREKLFF
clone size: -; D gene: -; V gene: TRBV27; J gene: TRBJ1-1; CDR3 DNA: TGTGCCAGTCGACCATATCGGGACACTGAAGCTTTCTTT; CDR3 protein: CASRPYRDTEAFF
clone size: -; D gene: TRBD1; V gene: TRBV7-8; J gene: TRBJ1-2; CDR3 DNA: TGTGCCAGCAGCGTCCGGGACAGAAGAAGCCTCGGCTACACCTTC; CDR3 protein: CASSVRDRRSLGYTF
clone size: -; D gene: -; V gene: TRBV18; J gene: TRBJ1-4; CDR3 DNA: TGTGCCAGCTCACGTGACGGTAATGAAAAACTGTTTTTT; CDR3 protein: CASSRDGNEKLFF